Included here is one T cell receptor beta chain sequence, with context. The data derive from a study of shared T cell receptors in the human thymus. Repertoires were generated with immunoSEQ multiplex PCR, while TCRdb's copy carries only in-frame clones and drops some. This sample yields some 660,000 clones, of which about 89% are seen a single time; 0.0094% belongs to the top ten. Per germline, CDR1 SGHTA and CDR2 FQGTGA. The CDR3 loop spans 16 amino acids. The V gene end was trimmed by 4 bases and the J gene end by 3 bases; junction bases not matched to a gene: 8. This sample also appeared in a second study, on human thymus T cells.

The chain couples TRBV7-3 to TRBJ2-1; 8 bases agree with TRBD1. The TCR originated in a boy under two years old with a congenital heart defect. Sequencing was carried out using thymocytes. CDR3 sequence reads: CASSSEHRGNYNEQFF. The CDR3 DNA follows: TGTGCCAGCAGCTCCGAGCACAGGGGGAACTACAATGAGCAGTTCTTC.